These T cell receptor beta chains were read from a single sample in a study of CD8+CD57+ T cells in acquired aplastic anemia. TCRdb processed the reads anew with MiXCR; each CDR3 protein has one entry. The sample has around 68,000 distinct CDR3 sequences; approximately 50% are singletons. The specimen was sorted CD4+, CD8+, or CD8+CD57+ T cells (not recorded which) from PBMCs. Every receptor here comes from a human donor in good health, serving as a control. Each CDR3 is given with its conserved first and last residue. D genes are given only for firm matches. Clone size appears in some rows only: once, few, many, or a class for an expanded clone.

j_gene,d_gene,abundance,v_gene,CDR3nt,CDR3aa
TRBJ2-5,TRBD2,many,TRBV28,TGTGCCAGCAACATAGCGGGAGCAGAGACCCAGTACTTC,CASNIAGAETQYF
TRBJ2-5,NA,NA,TRBV24-1,TGTGCCACCAGTGACTATCAAGAGACCCAGTACTTC,CATSDYQETQYF
TRBJ1-1,TRBD1,NA,TRBV27,TGTGCCAGCAGTTTCAGGGGGCTGAGCACTGAAGCTTTCTTT,CASSFRGLSTEAFF
TRBJ1-2,NA,few,TRBV3-1,TGTGCCAGCAGCGTAGGACAGCCTCTCTATGGCTACACCTTC,CASSVGQPLYGYTF
TRBJ2-1,TRBD1,many,TRBV6-5,TGTGCCAGCAGTTACGCCGGGACAGGATACTTCAATGAGCAGTTCTTC,CASSYAGTGYFNEQFF
TRBJ1-6,TRBD1,NA,TRBV19,TGTGCCGCAAGTGACAGGGGGCTTTCACCCCTCCACTTT,CAASDRGLSPLHF
TRBJ2-7,TRBD1,NA,TRBV7-6,TGTGCCAGCAGCTTAGGGACAGGTGCCTACGAGCAGTACTTC,CASSLGTGAYEQYF
TRBJ1-2,NA,NA,TRBV7-9,TGTGCCAGCAGCTTAGTATCGGAGGACTATGGCTACACCTTC,CASSLVSEDYGYTF
TRBJ2-7,TRBD2,NA,TRBV10-3,TGTGCCATCAGTGAGGCCGGGCGGGGGGCCTTGGTCGAGCAGTACTTC,CAISEAGRGALVEQYF
TRBJ1-1,NA,many,TRBV10-3,TGTGCCATCAGTGAGTCGGGTCAAAGCGGCTCTGAAGCTTTCTTT,CAISESGQSGSEAFF
TRBJ1-2,TRBD1,medium-sized,TRBV29-1,TGCAGCGTTGATTGGACAGGGGGAAACTATGGCTACACCTTC,CSVDWTGGNYGYTF
TRBJ1-3,NA,NA,TRBV7-6,TGTGCCAGCAGCTTGGTTCCGGGACACTCTGGAAACACCATATATTTT,CASSLVPGHSGNTIYF
TRBJ2-5,TRBD2,NA,TRBV2,TGTGCCAGCAGTGGTGGACTAGCGGGGCAAGAGACCCAGTACTTC,CASSGGLAGQETQYF
TRBJ2-7,TRBD2,many,TRBV7-9,TGTGCCAGCAGCTTAGGGTATGGGACTAGCGGTTCCTACGAGCAGTACTTC,CASSLGYGTSGSYEQYF
TRBJ2-7,TRBD2,NA,TRBV20-1,TGCAGTGCTAGAGATGTTCAGCGGGAGGCTCGGGAGCAGTACTTC,CSARDVQREAREQYF
TRBJ1-4,NA,many,TRBV15,TGTGCCACCAGCAGAGGATTAGGACTACTACAAAATGAAAAACTGTTTTTT,CATSRGLGLLQNEKLFF
TRBJ2-7,TRBD1,NA,TRBV15,TGTGCCACCAGCTCGACTAGACAGGGGGCTTGGGACTACGAGCAGTACTTC,CATSSTRQGAWDYEQYF
TRBJ2-7,NA,NA,TRBV4-1,TGCGCCGGCAGCCAAGACAGCGGAGTACTATACTACGAGCAGTCCTTC,CAGSQDSGVLYYEQSF
TRBJ1-2,TRBD1,NA,TRBV7-3,TGTGCCAGCAGCTGGGGACAGGGGAGGGGCTACACCTTC,CASSWGQGRGYTF
TRBJ2-5,NA,NA,TRBV7-6,TGTGCCAGCAGCTTAGAAAAACAGTACGTCGAGACCCAGTACTTC,CASSLEKQYVETQYF
TRBJ2-7,TRBD1,many,TRBV4-1,TGCGCCAGCAGCCAAGATCGGGACAGACCCTACGAGCAGTACTTC,CASSQDRDRPYEQYF
TRBJ2-5,TRBD2,NA,TRBV15,TGTGCCACCCGCCCCGGGACTAGCGCAGAGACCCAGTACTTC,CATRPGTSAETQYF
TRBJ2-7,TRBD2,NA,TRBV12-3/TRBV12-4,TGTGCCAGCAGTCTGGAGGGCCTGGCGGGAGGAGCCCACGAGCAGTACTTC,CASSLEGLAGGAHEQYF
TRBJ1-1,NA,NA,TRBV29-1,TGCAGCGTCCAACGACAGGTTAACACTGAAGCTTTCTTT,CSVQRQVNTEAFF
TRBJ1-6,TRBD1,NA,TRBV6-1,TGTGCCAGCAGTCCACCGGGACAGTATAATTCACCCCTCCACTTT,CASSPPGQYNSPLHF
TRBJ1-5,TRBD1,once,TRBV20-1,TGCAGTGCTAGCGACAGGGTGGGTCAGCCCCAGCATTTT,CSASDRVGQPQHF
TRBJ1-1,NA,many,TRBV13,TGTGCCAGCAGCTTAGGGCCTGGTGAGAACACTGAAGCTTTCTTT,CASSLGPGENTEAFF
TRBJ2-5,TRBD1,NA,TRBV7-7,TGTGCCAGCAGCTTAGACAGGGGAGAGACCCAGTACTTC,CASSLDRGETQYF
TRBJ1-1,NA,many,TRBV4-1,TGCGCCAGCAGCCAAGATACAGGGAGGAACACTGAAGCTTTCTTT,CASSQDTGRNTEAFF
TRBJ2-5,TRBD1,NA,TRBV20-1,TGCAGTGCTAGCCTCCGGGACAGGCCACAAGAGACCCAGTACTTC,CSASLRDRPQETQYF
TRBJ2-3,TRBD2,medium-sized,TRBV7-9,TGTGCCAGCAGCTTCAGCGGGGCAGATACGCAGTATTTT,CASSFSGADTQYF
TRBJ2-1,NA,NA,TRBV29-1,TGCAGCATAACCCGGACTCTGAGCTCCTACAATGAGCAGTTCTTC,CSITRTLSSYNEQFF
TRBJ1-6,NA,once,TRBV13,TGTGCCAGCAGCACCTACAGGGAAGGAAGTTCACCCCTCCACTTT,CASSTYREGSSPLHF
TRBJ2-7,TRBD2,NA,TRBV10-3,TGTGCCATCAGTGCTAGCGGGGTACCCTACGAGCAGTACTTC,CAISASGVPYEQYF
TRBJ1-1,TRBD1,NA,TRBV7-7,TGTGCTAGCAGCTTAACAGGGGTCACTGAAGCTTTCTTT,CASSLTGVTEAFF
TRBJ2-3,NA,NA,TRBV2,TGTGCCAGCAGCTTCTCCCCCTTGACAGATACGCAGTATTTT,CASSFSPLTDTQYF
TRBJ1-4,NA,NA,TRBV10-2,TGCGCCAGCAGGAAGGGGGACGCAACTAATGAAAAACTGTTTTTT,CASRKGDATNEKLFF
TRBJ1-2,NA,once,TRBV7-9,TGTGCCAGCAGTCACGATGGCTACACCTTC,CASSHDGYTF
TRBJ2-7,TRBD2,NA,TRBV6-1,TGTGCCAGCAGTGGAGGACTAGCGGGTAGCTACGAGCAGTACTTC,CASSGGLAGSYEQYF
TRBJ2-7,TRBD1,NA,TRBV7-6,TGTGCCAGCAGCTCGACAGGGGGCGCGATTAAGGACTACGAGCAGTACTTC,CASSSTGGAIKDYEQYF
TRBJ1-2,NA,NA,TRBV7-6,TGTGCCAGCAGCCCCTCCCCGGCATCACAGGATGGCTACACCTTC,CASSPSPASQDGYTF
TRBJ2-7,NA,NA,TRBV10-3,TGTGCCACCGCAGACTACCACGAGCAGTACTTC,CATADYHEQYF
TRBJ2-7,TRBD1,NA,TRBV19,TGTGCCAGTAGTGTGTCCAGGGGGCCCTACGAGCAGTACTTC,CASSVSRGPYEQYF